Following are 29 T cell receptor beta chains from one sample sequenced in a study of shared clonotypes between healthy human individuals. TCRdb's copy holds only in-frame clones and misses some; the assay was immunoSEQ multiplex PCR. The sample holds roughly 700,000 clones; roughly 70% are singletons and the top ten take 1.5% to 2%. The sequenced sample consisted of memory CD4+ T cells sorted from blood. Subset denoted: CD45RA-negative fraction. These receptors came from a young woman in good health.

This chain connects TRBV27 to TRBJ2-7; TRBD1 matches 9 bases. In germline, CDR1 is MNHEY, CDR2 SMNVEV (reference sequence). The CDR3 totals 13 residues. V shed 10 bases, J shed 5 bases, and the junction held 9 bases outside the gene matches. Here the CDR3 reads CATLSRQGDEQYF. The CDR3 coding sequence is TGTGCCACCCTATCGAGACAGGGGGACGAGCAGTACTTC.

The chain carries TRBV2 and TRBJ2-3; 7 bases are shared with TRBD2. Germline CDR1 SNHLY, CDR2 FYNNEI. The CDR3 runs 13 residues. Trimming at V came to 5 bases and at J to 2 bases, leaving 1 base not matched to a gene. CDR3 loop: CASSRDYTDTQYF. CDR3 coding DNA: TGTGCCAGCAGTAGGGACTACACAGATACGCAGTATTTT.

This chain joins TRBV4-2 and TRBJ2-3; 8 nucleotides agree with TRBD2. With V trimmed by 1 base and J by 2 bases, 8 bases remained unmatched. Germline loops: CDR1 LGHNA, CDR2 YNFKEQ. The CDR3 has 17 residues. The CDR3 region is CASSQGAAGEDTDTQYF. CDR3 coding DNA: TGTGCCAGCAGCCAAGGCGCAGCGGGAGAGGACACAGATACGCAGTATTTT.

This chain's CDR3 is CASSPDWGSYEQYF. Here the CDR3 DNA reads TGTGCCAGCAGCCCTGACTGGGGGAGCTACGAGCAGTACTTC. This chain uses TRBV5-6 with TRBJ2-7; D is tentatively TRBD1 or TRBD2 (5 bases each). V was shortened by 4 bases and J by 3 bases, with 14 bases between the two germline ends. This CDR3 contains 14 residues. Germline V lookup: CDR1 SGHDT, CDR2 YYEEEE.

This clone was recorded only once. This chain uses TRBV6-5 with TRBJ1-3; D perhaps matches TRBD1 (5 bases). CDR3 length: 14 residues. V was cut by 6 bases and J by 8 bases, with 17 bases left in between. CDR1 and CDR2 (germline): MNHEY, SVGAGI. The CDR3 DNA follows: TGTGCCAGCAGGCCCAGGGAATTGGTGGACACCATATATTTT. It is translated as CASRPRELVDTIYF.

This clone was seen once. The CDR3 DNA follows: TGCAGCGTTGAAGGCGGCGGGATTGAAGCTTTCTTT. This codes for CSVEGGGIEAFF. This chain uses TRBV29-1 with TRBJ1-1; no clear D gene. Germline CDR1 reads SQVTM; CDR2 reads ANQGSEA. Trimming removed 1 base from V and 7 bases from J, with 10 bases in between. CDR3 length: 12 amino acids.

The chain couples TRBV25-1 to TRBJ1-6; D unresolved. CDR3 length: 15 residues. CDR1 is MGHDK and CDR2 is SYGVNS in the germline V gene. The germline V and J ends were trimmed by 0 bases and 4 bases, with 7 bases remaining between them. The chain's CDR3 is CASSEYDGYNSPLHF. DNA of the CDR3: TGTGCCAGCAGTGAATATGACGGGTATAATTCACCCCTCCACTTT.

V usage is TRBV2 and J usage is TRBJ2-2, with D unresolved. The CDR3 totals 14 residues. Germline-derived CDR1 and CDR2 are SNHLY and FYNNEI. V shed 8 bases and J shed 5 bases, with 15 bases lying between them. The CDR3 spells CASQASVVTGELFF. In DNA, the CDR3 is TGTGCCAGCCAAGCCTCGGTGGTTACCGGGGAGCTGTTTTTT.

V is TRBV5-1 and J is TRBJ2-7, with D unclear. V was clipped by 1 base and J by 6 bases, with 11 bases between them. Germline V gene lookup returns CDR1 SGHRS and CDR2 YFSETQ. CDR3 size: 13 residues. The CDR3 is CASSLSVDFEQYF. CDR3 bases: TGCGCCAGCAGCTTGTCCGTAGACTTCGAGCAGTACTTC. The whole variable domain, remainder taken from reference TRBV5-1 and TRBJ2-7, is KAGVTQTPRYLIKTRGQQVTLSCSPISGHRSVSWYQQTPGQGLQFLFEYFSETQRNKGNFPGRFSGRQFSNSRSEMNVSTLELGDSALYLCASSLSVDFEQYFGPGTRLTVT.

The J gene is TRBJ1-1, the V gene TRBV4-1; TRBD1 might be the D (5 bases). The CDR3 has 15 amino acids. Trimming cost V 4 bases and J 5 bases, with 17 bases left between them. Germline CDR1 MGHRA, CDR2 YSYEKL. The CDR3 DNA sequence: TGCGCCAGCAGCCGATCAGAGAGGGGCGGGACTGAAGCTTTCTTT. Translation: CASSRSERGGTEAFF.

This clone was picked up a small number of times. The genes are TRBV10-2 and TRBJ1-3; D not resolved. V lost 2 bases to trimming and J lost 0 bases, with 11 bases between them. CDR3 length: 16 amino acids. Germline V CDR1 and CDR2: WSHSY, SAAADI. The DNA of the CDR3 is TGCGCCAGCAGTGAGGCGGGGTCAGTCTCTGGAAACACCATATATTTT. It is translated as CASSEAGSVSGNTIYF.

This chain joins TRBV5-1 and TRBJ2-1, with D unclear. Trimming took 0 bases from V and 8 from J, leaving 6 bases between them. Germline V gives CDR1 SGHRS, CDR2 YFSETQ. There are 12 residues in the CDR3. The CDR3 DNA reads as TGCGCCAGCAGCTTGGAATTCGATGAGCAGTTCTTC. Its protein product is CASSLEFDEQFF.

This chain joins TRBV6-1 and TRBJ2-1; 10 nucleotides align to TRBD2. There are 14 residues in the CDR3. The germline CDR1 and CDR2 sequences are MNHNS and SASEGT. Losses at the gene ends were 7 bases for V and 8 bases for J; bases not matched to a gene: 8. The DNA of the CDR3 is TGTGCCAGCACCCCGGGACTAGCGACAGATGAGCAGTTCTTC. Translated: CASTPGLATDEQFF.

For this clone: Other DNA sequences from this sample encode an identical CDR3 as well. The chain uses TRBV19 and TRBJ2-1; 10 nucleotides line up with TRBD2. V trimming: 4 bases; J trimming: 3 bases; junction bases outside the gene matches: 3. This CDR3 has 15 amino acids. Germline values: CDR1 LNHDA, CDR2 SQIVND (reference sequence). CDR3 protein: CASSKLAGYYNEQFF. The CDR3 DNA follows: TGTGCCAGTAGTAAACTAGCGGGATACTACAATGAGCAGTTCTTC.

This clone is a singleton in its sample. This chain uses TRBV11-3 with TRBJ2-2; D unresolved. Germline CDR1 SGHNT, CDR2 YENEEA. Trimming took 8 bases from V and 7 from J, leaving 14 bases between them. The CDR3 consists of 13 residues. The CDR3 loop is CASAPSGFGELFF. In DNA form, the CDR3 reads TGTGCCAGCGCTCCCTCCGGGTTCGGGGAGCTGTTTTTT.

This clone was picked up a small number of times. The V and J genes are TRBV28 and TRBJ1-5; D is ambiguous. The CDR3 is 15 residues long. Germline CDR1 MDHEN, CDR2 SYDVKM. V was clipped by 2 bases and J by 4 bases, with 12 bases between them. DNA of the CDR3: TGTGCCAGCAGTTTAACTAATTTGGGAAATCAGCCCCAGCATTTT. Translating gives CASSLTNLGNQPQHF.

The J gene is TRBJ2-7, the V gene TRBV11-2; 7 positions agree with TRBD2. V dropped 1 base and J dropped 7; count of bases not matched to a gene: 16. The CDR3 has 17 residues. Germline-derived CDR1 and CDR2 are SGHAT and FQNNGV. The CDR3 nucleotides read TGTGCCAGCAGCTTAGGGCGCGGGGGTTACTCCCAGGAGGAGCAGTACTTC. Translation gives CASSLGRGGYSQEEQYF.

The V call is TRBV7-9, the J call TRBJ1-4, with TRBD1 as a possible D gene (6 bases). The germline V gene encodes CDR1 SEHNR and CDR2 FQNEAQ (reference sequence). This CDR3 region has 14 residues. The V gene lost 5 bases and the J gene lost 7 bases, with 14 bases spanning the gap. In DNA form, the CDR3 reads TGTGCCAGCAGCCCCCGACAGGAGGGTGAAAAACTGTTTTTT. Encoded protein: CASSPRQEGEKLFF.

The chain has TRBV7-8 and TRBJ2-7; 8 nucleotides match TRBD2. Germline assignment: CDR1 SGHVS and CDR2 FQNEAQ. The CDR3 totals 14 residues. The V segment lost 2 bases and the J segment 1 base; nucleotides outside the gene matches: 1. The CDR3 sequence is CASSLQRGSYEQYF. CDR3 DNA: TGTGCCAGCAGCTTACAGCGGGGGTCCTACGAGCAGTACTTC.

This clone was recorded a few times. The V gene is TRBV11-2, the J gene TRBJ2-2, with D tentatively TRBD2 (6 bases). V was pared by 5 bases and J by 6 bases, with 16 bases between. The germline V gene encodes CDR1 SGHAT and CDR2 FQNNGV. This CDR3 region has 15 residues. CDR3 coding DNA: TGTGCCAGCAGCACTAGCCTCCGAACCCCCGGGGAGCTGTTTTTT. Protein product: CASSTSLRTPGELFF.

The gene calls are TRBV28 and TRBJ1-2, with D possibly TRBD1 on 6 matching bases. This CDR3 spans 15 amino acids. CDR1 is MDHEN, CDR2 SYDVKM, per germline. V dropped 2 bases and J dropped 4 bases, with 14 bases sitting between them. The CDR3 bases are TGTGCCAGCAGTTTAACATGGGGGCTGGGCTATGGCTACACCTTC. It encodes CASSLTWGLGYGYTF.

The CDR3: CASSGSYTGTEAFF. CDR3 in DNA: TGTGCCAGCTCCGGGTCCTACACAGGGACTGAAGCTTTCTTT. This chain joins TRBV18 and TRBJ1-1; tentatively, D is TRBD1 (6 bases). The CDR3 spans 14 residues. Germline V gene data show CDR1 as KGHSH and CDR2 as LQKENI. Trimming left V 6 bases short and J 5 bases short, with 16 bases between.

In nucleotides, the CDR3 is TGTGCCAGCAGCAGGGCGGGTAAACTGTTTTTT. It is translated as CASSRAGKLFF. The V call is TRBV11-2, the J call TRBJ1-4; D not certain. The CDR3 is 11 amino acids. Germline V gene lookup returns CDR1 SGHAT and CDR2 FQNNGV. Trimming shortened V by 5 bases and J by 11 bases, and 9 bases separated the two germline ends.

The CDR3 region is CATWGGQESSGNTIYF. DNA for the CDR3: TGTGCCACCTGGGGTGGCCAGGAGAGCTCTGGAAACACCATATATTTT. The V and J genes are TRBV28 and TRBJ1-3; D is unclear. This CDR3 is built from 16 residues. Germline V lookup: CDR1 MDHEN, CDR2 SYDVKM. Trimming removed 10 bases from V and 0 bases from J, with 19 bases in between.

The gene calls are TRBV7-2 and TRBJ1-1, with D maybe TRBD1 (6 bases). The CDR3 runs to 12 residues. CDR1 is SGHTA, CDR2 FQGNSA, per germline. Trimming took off 5 bases at V and 13 bases at J, with 17 bases between the two ends. CDR3 bases: TGTGCCAGCAGCGCCTTACAGGGAGTGGGTTTCTTT. It codes for CASSALQGVGFF.

The chain has TRBV10-3 and TRBJ1-2; TRBD1 aligns across 11 bases. The CDR3 loop spans 14 amino acids. Germline CDR1 reads ENHRY; CDR2 reads SYGVKD. V was pared by 6 bases and J by 6 bases, with 6 bases of the junction left unmatched. The CDR3 is CAIRWTGGDDGYTF. In DNA form, the CDR3 reads TGTGCCATCAGATGGACAGGGGGCGACGATGGCTACACCTTC.

The rearrangement links TRBV14 to TRBJ2-7; 11 bases agree with TRBD1. V shed 0 bases and J 4 bases; nucleotides not matched to a gene: 5. The CDR3 contains 16 residues. Germline-derived CDR1 and CDR2 are SGHDN and FVKESK. CDR3: CASSQDPGQGVYEQYF. The CDR3 DNA reads as TGTGCCAGCAGCCAAGACCCGGGACAGGGGGTATACGAGCAGTACTTC. The whole variable domain, remainder taken from reference TRBV14 and TRBJ2-7, is EAGVTQFPSHSVIEKGQTVTLRCDPISGHDNLYWYRRVMGKEIKFLLHFVKESKQDESGMPNNRFLAERTGGTYSTLKVQPAELEDSGVYFCASSQDPGQGVYEQYFGPGTRLTVT.

The chain links TRBV5-1 to TRBJ1-2; no firm D call. There are 15 residues in the CDR3. Germline V gene sequence: CDR1 SGHRS, CDR2 YFSETQ. V gave up 6 bases and J gave up 8 bases, with 23 bases separating them. In DNA, the CDR3 is TGCGCCAGCACCCTTGGAGGGAACCGTCTCGGAGGCTACACCTTC. The encoded protein is CASTLGGNRLGGYTF.

The rearrangement joins TRBV19 to TRBJ2-6; D remains ambiguous. Deletions cut 5 bases from V and 1 base from J, with 6 bases between. The germline CDR1 and CDR2 sequences are LNHDA and SQIVND (reference sequence). This CDR3 is built from 14 residues. The CDR3 nucleotides are TGTGCCAGTAGTTCGCAATCTGGGGCCAACGTCCTGACTTTC. Amino acids: CASSSQSGANVLTF.